This TCR beta chain was captured by sequencing in a study of identical twins. TCRdb passed the 5' RACE reads through MiXCR, listing each CDR3 protein once. The data show hundreds of thousands of distinct CDR3 sequences, 6% to 6.5% seen once. This CDR3 region has 14 residues. The germline V gene encodes CDR1 SEHNR and CDR2 FQNEAQ (reference sequence). The V end lost 10 bases, the J end lost 2 bases, and 17 bases lay between the germline ends. The rearrangement joins TRBV7-9 to TRBJ1-1; D is possibly TRBD1 (5 bases). The sequenced sample consisted of naive T cells sorted from blood. The clonotype comes from a young man in good health. As DNA, the CDR3 is TGTGCCATACCGACGGCAGGGTTCAACACTGAAGCTTTCTTT. This codes for CAIPTAGFNTEAFF. Combining the CDR3 with reference TRBV7-9 and TRBJ1-1 gives the whole variable domain DTGVSQNPRHKITKRGQNVTFRCDPISEHNRLYWYRQTLGQGPEFLTYFQNEAQLEKSRLLSDRFSAERPKGSFSTLEIQRTEQGDSAMYLCAIPTAGFNTEAFFGQGTRLTVV.